The clone carrying this T cell receptor beta chain was recorded only once. Antigen specificity is unknown. The data were produced by immunoSEQ multiplex PCR, yet TCRdb's version contains in-frame clones alone and is incomplete. The sample lists about 25,000 clones; around 82% were seen once. V shed 5 bases and J 4 bases; nucleotides not matched to a gene: 7. From germline, CDR1 is LNHDA and CDR2 SQIVND (reference sequence). The CDR3 has 15 residues. This sample is drawn from a study of graft-versus-host responses after intestinal transplantation. Sequenced material: unstimulated CD8+ T cells sorted from spleen or lymph node cells, taken before transplant. The clonotype originates from a human donor who was the organ donor for an intestinal transplant. The V and J genes are TRBV19 and TRBJ1-5, with 8 bases fitting TRBD1. CDR3 loop: CASSWGTGSNQPQHF. DNA for the CDR3: TGTGCCAGTAGTTGGGGGACAGGCTCTAATCAGCCCCAGCATTTT.